This paragraph reports one TCR beta chain. Methods used by the authors: For nucleated cells, counts were estimated from reference gene primer amplification. This table comes from immunoSEQ multiplex PCR, and its TCRdb copy is limited to in-frame clones, with some not included. The V and J calls and clone size are taken from that table; D and trimming were inferred from the DNA. The table has roughly 240,000 clones, 70% to 85% seen once. This specimen belongs to a study of blood T cell repertoires in COVID-19. On the study more broadly: There were acute and convalescent COVID-19 samples, and they came from the United States, Italy and Spain. T cells, B-cell-depleted T cells, or PBMCs supplied cDNA or gDNA.

The junction had 9 bases not matched to a gene; V was cut back by 5 bases and J by 7 bases. The CDR3 covers 16 residues. Germline values: CDR1 LNHDA, CDR2 SQIVND (reference sequence). The chain is built from TRBV19 and TRBJ1-6, with 9 bases identical to TRBD1. The TCR sequence derives from an elderly woman with acute or convalescent COVID-19. Sequenced input: peripheral blood. CDR3 residues: CASSVTGGAMNSPLHF. The DNA of the CDR3 is TGTGCCAGTAGTGTCACAGGGGGCGCGATGAATTCACCCCTCCACTTT.